Below, one T cell receptor beta chain is given with its context. Its antigen remains unknown. Via MiXCR, TCRdb re-called the 5' RACE reads, giving one row per CDR3 protein. The repertoire holds about 88,000 distinct CDR3 sequences, with 25% as singletons. This CDR3 has 15 residues. Trimming left V 2 bases short and J 4 bases short, with 12 bases between. CDR1 is SEHNR, CDR2 FQNEAQ, per germline (reference sequence). The sample originates from a study of T-cell memory formation after mild COVID-19. Points from the study as a whole: Contracting clones from day 15 to 85 showed balanced CD4/CD8; later expanders favored CD4+.

Material: PBMCs or a T cell subset sorted from them (not recorded which). The chain combines TRBV7-9 with TRBJ2-1; the D gene could be TRBD1 or TRBD2 (5 bases each). The TCR comes from a man aged 18 to 29 who had mild COVID-19 (a few samples of this study predate the infection). Cell type and time point are not known. The CDR3 spells CASSLPGPAYNEQFF. The CDR3 DNA follows: TGTGCCAGCAGCTTACCGGGACCCGCTTACAATGAGCAGTTCTTC.